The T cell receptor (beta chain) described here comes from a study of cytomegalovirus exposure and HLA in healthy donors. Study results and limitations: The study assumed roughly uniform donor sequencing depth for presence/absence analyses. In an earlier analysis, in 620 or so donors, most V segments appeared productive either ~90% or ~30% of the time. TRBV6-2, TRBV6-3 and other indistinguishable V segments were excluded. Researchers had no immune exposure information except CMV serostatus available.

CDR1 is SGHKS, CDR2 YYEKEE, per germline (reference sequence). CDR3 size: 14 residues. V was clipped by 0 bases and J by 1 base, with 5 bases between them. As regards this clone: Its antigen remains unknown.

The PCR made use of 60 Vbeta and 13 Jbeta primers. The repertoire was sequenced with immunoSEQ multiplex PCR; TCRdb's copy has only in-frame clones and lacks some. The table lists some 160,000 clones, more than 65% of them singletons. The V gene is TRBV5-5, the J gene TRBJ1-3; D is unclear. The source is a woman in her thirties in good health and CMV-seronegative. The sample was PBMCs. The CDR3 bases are TGTGCCAGCAGCTTGGGTCCTTCTGGAAACACCATATATTTT. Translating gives CASSLGPSGNTIYF. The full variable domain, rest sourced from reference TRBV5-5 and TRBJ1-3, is DAGVTQSPTHLIKTRGQQVTLRCSPISGHKSVSWYQQVLGQGPQFIFQYYEKEERGRGNFPDRFSARQFPNYSSELNVNALLLGDSALYLCASSLGPSGNTIYFGEGSWLTVV.